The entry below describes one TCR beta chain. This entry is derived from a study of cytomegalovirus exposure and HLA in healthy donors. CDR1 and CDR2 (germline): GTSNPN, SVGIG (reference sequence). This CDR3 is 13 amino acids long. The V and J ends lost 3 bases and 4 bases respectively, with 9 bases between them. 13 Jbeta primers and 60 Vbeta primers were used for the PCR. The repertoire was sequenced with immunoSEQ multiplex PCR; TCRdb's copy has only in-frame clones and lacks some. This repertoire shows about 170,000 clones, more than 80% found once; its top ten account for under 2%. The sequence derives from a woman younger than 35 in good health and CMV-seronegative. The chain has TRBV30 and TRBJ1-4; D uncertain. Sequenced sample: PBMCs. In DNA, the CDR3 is TGTGCCTGGAGCGGTCAGGTTAATGAAAAACTGTTTTTT. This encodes CAWSGQVNEKLFF.